This T cell receptor (beta chain) comes out of a study of blood T cell repertoires in COVID-19. About the study: COVID-19 samples collected from the United States, Italy and Spain covered acute and convalescent phases. T cells, B-cell-depleted T cells, or PBMCs supplied cDNA or gDNA.

In Seattle, patients joined the study during active infection and were tracked longitudinally. Original processing notes: Amplified reference gene primers provided the basis for estimating nucleated cell counts. Produced via immunoSEQ multiplex PCR; TCRdb's table is partial and in-frame only. That table is the source of V, J and clone size, and D and trimming were worked out from the DNA. This table has 300,000 to 400,000 clones, approximately 87% appearing once. CDR3 length: 14 residues. Germline V gene data show CDR1 as ENHRY and CDR2 as SYGVKD. V shed 7 bases, J shed 6 bases, and the junction held 11 bases outside the gene matches.

This chain uses TRBV10-3 with TRBJ1-1, with 7 bases lining up with TRBD1. This clonotype originated in a woman aged 25 to 39 with COVID-19, enrolled during active disease. The sample consisted of peripheral blood. CDR3 in DNA: TGTGCCATCACCGAACAGGGGTCTTTTTCTGAAGCTTTCTTT. As protein: CAITEQGSFSEAFF.